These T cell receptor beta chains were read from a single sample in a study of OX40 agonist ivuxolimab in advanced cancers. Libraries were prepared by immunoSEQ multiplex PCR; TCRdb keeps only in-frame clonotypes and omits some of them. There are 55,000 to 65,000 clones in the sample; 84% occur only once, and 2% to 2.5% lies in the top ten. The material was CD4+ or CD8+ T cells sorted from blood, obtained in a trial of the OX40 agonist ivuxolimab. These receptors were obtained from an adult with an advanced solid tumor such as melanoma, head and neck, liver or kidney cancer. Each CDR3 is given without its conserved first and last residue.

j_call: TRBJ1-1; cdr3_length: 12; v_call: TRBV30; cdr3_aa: AWSVPGAYTEAF
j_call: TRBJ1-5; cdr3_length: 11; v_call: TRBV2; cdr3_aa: ANKRGVGQPQH
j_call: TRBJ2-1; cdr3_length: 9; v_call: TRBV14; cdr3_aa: ASSQLAEQF
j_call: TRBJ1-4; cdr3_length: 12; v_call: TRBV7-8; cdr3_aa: ASSLNGGNEKLF
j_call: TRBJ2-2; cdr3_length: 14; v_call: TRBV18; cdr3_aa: ASSPPGGYDTGELF
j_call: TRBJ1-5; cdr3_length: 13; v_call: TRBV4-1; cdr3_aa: ASSQDPDGNQPQH
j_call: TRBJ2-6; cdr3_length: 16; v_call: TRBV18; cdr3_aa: ASSRTQDRPSGANVLT
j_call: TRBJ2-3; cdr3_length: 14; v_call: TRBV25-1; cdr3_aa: ASSDPRDRGTDTQY
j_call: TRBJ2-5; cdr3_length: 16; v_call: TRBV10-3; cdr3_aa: AISASPQLAGVQETQY
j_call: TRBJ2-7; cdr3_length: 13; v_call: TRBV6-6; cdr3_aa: ASSYSTSGGYEQY
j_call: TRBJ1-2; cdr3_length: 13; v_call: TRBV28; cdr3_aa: ASSFQGPASYGYT
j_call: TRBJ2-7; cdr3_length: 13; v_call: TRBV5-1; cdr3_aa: ASSETPGGRDEQY
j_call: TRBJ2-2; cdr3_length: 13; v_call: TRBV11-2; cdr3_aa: ASIADRGDTGELF
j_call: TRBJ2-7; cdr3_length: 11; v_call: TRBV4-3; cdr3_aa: ASSQDGRGTQY
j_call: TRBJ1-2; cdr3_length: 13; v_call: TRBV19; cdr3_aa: ASSIVAGVNYGYT
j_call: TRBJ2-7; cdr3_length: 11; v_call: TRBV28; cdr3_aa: ASSLGDRGEQY
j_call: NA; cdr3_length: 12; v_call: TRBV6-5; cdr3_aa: ASSKPGHFYEQY
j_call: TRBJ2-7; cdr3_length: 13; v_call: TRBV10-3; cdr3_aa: AISGTGTGAYEQY
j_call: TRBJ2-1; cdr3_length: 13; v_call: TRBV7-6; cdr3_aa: ASSSGKSSYNEQF
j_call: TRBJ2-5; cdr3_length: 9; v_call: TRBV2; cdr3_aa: ASRPQETQY
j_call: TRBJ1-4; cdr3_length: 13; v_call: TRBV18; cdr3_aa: ASSPPGGTNEKLF
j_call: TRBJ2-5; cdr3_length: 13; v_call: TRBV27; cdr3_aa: ASSLSRQSQETQY
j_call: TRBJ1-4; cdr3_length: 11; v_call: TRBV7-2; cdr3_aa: ASSLYNNEKLF
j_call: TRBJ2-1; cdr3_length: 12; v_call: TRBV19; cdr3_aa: ASSPAGGQNEQF
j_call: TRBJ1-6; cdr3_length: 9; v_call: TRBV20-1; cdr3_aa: SAGGLIPLH
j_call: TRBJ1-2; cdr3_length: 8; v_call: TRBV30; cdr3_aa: AWREKGAA
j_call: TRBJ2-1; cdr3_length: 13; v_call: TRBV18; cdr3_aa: ASSPPSGSYNEQF
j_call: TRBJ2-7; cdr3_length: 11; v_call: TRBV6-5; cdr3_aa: ASSVAVTYEQY
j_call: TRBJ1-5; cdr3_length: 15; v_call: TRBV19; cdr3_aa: ASRAKGRDSSNQPQH
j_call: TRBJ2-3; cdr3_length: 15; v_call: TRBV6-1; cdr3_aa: ASSEIGGLAIADTQY
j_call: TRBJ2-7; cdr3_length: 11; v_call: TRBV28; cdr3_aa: ASSLEGLYEQY
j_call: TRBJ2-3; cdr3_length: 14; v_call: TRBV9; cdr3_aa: ASSVDWTGLVDTQY
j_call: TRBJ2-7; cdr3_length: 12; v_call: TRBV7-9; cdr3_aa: ASSLGGRGYEQY
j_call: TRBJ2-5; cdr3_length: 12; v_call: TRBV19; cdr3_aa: ASSPAGTQETQY
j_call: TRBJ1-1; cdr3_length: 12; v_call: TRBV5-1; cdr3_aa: ASSSNPGNTEAF
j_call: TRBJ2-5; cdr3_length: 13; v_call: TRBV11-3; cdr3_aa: ASSLDGRTQETQY
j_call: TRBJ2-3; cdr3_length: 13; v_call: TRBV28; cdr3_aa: ASSTLAASTDTQY
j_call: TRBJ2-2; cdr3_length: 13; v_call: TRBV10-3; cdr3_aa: ASKGGHTNTGELF
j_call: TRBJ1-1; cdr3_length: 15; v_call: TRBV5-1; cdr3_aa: ASSLMGWGQGNTEAF
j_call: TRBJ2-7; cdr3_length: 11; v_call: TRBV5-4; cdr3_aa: ASSLDLTYEQY
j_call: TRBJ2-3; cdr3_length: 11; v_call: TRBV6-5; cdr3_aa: ASTPFGTDTQY
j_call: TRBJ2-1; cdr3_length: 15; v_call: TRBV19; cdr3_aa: ASSIELSGRAYNEQF
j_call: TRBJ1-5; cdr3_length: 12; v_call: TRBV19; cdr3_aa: ASRDRRSNQPQH
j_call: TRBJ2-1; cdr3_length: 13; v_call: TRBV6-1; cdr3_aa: ASSLARSSYNEQF
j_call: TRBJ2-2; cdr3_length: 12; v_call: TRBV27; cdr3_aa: ASSRGRNTGELF
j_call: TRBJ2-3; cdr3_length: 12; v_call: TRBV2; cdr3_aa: ASLNSASTDTQY
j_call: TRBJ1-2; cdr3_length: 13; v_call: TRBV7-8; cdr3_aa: ASSRNGQGAGGYT
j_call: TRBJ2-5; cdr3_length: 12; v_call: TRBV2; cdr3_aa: ASGTSGTGETQY